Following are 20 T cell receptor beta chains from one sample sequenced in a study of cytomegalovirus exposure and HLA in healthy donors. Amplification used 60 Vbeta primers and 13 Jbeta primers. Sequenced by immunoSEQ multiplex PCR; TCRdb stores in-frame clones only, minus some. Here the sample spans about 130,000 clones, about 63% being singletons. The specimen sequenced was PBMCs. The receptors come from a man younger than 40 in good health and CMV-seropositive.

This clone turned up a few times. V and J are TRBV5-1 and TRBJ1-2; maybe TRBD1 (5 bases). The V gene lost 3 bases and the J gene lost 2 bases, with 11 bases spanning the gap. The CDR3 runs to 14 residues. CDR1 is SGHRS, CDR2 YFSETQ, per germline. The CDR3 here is CASSSQGLNYGYTF. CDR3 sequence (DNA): TGCGCCAGCAGCTCGCAGGGTCTAAACTATGGCTACACCTTC.

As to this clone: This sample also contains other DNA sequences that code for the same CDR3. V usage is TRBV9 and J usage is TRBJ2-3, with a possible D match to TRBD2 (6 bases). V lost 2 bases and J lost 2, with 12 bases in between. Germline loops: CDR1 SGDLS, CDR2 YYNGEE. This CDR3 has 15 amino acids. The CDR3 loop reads CASSVGSGYTDTQYF. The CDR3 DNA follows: TGTGCCAGCAGCGTGGGTAGCGGCTACACAGATACGCAGTATTTT.

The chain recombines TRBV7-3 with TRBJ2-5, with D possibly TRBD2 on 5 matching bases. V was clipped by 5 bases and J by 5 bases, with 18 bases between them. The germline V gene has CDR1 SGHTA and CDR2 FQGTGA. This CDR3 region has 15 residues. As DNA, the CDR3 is TGTGCCAGCAGCCAAACGGGGTCGGTCTGGGAGACCCAGTACTTC. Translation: CASSQTGSVWETQYF. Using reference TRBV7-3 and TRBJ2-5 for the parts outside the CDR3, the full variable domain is GAGVSQTPSNKVTEKGKYVELRCDPISGHTALYWYRQSLGQGPEFLIYFQGTGAADDSGLPNDRFFAVRPEGSVSTLKIQRTERGDSAVYLCASSQTGSVWETQYFGPGTRLLVL.

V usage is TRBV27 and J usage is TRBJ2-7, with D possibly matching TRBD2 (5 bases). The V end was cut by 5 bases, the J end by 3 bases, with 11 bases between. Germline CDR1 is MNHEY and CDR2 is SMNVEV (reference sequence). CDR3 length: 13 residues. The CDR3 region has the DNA TGTGCCAGCAGTCTCCGGGAAGGCTACGAGCAGTACTTC. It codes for CASSLREGYEQYF.

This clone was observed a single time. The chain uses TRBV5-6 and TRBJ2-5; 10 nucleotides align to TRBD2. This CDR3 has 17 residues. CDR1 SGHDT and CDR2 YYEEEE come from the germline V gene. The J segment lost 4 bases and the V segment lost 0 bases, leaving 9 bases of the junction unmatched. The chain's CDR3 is CASSLGEAGGTRETQYF. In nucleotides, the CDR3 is TGTGCCAGCAGCTTGGGTGAAGCGGGAGGGACGCGAGAGACCCAGTACTTC.

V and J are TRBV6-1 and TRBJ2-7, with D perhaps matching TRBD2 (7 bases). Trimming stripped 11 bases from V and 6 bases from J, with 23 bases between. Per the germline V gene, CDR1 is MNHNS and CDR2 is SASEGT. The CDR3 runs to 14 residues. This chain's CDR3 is CAGRALGGQREQYF. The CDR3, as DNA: TGTGCCGGTCGAGCCCTCGGGGGGCAGCGCGAGCAGTACTTC.

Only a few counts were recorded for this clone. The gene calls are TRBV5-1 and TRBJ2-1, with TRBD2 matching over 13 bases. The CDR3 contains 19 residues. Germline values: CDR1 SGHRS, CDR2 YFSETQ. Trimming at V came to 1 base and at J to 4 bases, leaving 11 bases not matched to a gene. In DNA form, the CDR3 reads TGCGCCAGCAGCTTGAGGGGGACTAGCGGGGTCAAGCGTTACAATGAGCAGTTCTTC. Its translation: CASSLRGTSGVKRYNEQFF.

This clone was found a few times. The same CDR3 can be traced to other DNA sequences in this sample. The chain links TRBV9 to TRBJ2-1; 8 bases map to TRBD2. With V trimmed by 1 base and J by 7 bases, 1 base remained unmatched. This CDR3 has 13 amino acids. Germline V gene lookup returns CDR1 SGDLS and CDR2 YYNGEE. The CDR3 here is CASSVTSGNEQFF. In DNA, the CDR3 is TGTGCCAGCAGCGTAACTAGCGGTAATGAGCAGTTCTTC. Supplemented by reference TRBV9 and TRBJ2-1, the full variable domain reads DSGVTQTPKHLITATGQRVTLRCSPRSGDLSVYWYQQSLDQGLQFLIQYYNGEERAKGNILERFSAQQFPDLHSELNLSSLELGDSALYFCASSVTSGNEQFFGPGTRLTVL.

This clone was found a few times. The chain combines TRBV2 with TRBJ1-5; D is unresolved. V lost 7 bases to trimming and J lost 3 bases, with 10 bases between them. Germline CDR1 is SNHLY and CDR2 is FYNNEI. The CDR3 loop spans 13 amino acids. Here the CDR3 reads CASMRHFNQPQHF. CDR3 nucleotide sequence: TGTGCCAGCATGAGACACTTCAATCAGCCCCAGCATTTT.

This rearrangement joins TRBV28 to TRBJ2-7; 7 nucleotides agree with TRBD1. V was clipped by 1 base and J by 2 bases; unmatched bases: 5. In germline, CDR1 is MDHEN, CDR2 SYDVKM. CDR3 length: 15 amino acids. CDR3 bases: TGTGCCAGCAGTTTATTCGCAGGGGGACCCTACGAGCAGTACTTC. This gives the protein CASSLFAGGPYEQYF. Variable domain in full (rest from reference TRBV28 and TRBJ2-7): DVKVTQSSRYLVKRTGEKVFLECVQDMDHENMFWYRQDPGLGLRLIYFSYDVKMKEKGDIPEGYSVSREKKERFSLILESASTNQTSMYLCASSLFAGGPYEQYFGPGTRLTVT.

In DNA form, the CDR3 reads TGTGCCAGCAGCTTGGCCCTAGCGGGAGGGTACAATGAGCAGTTCTTC. Amino acids: CASSLALAGGYNEQFF. The chain couples TRBV5-6 to TRBJ2-1, with 12 bases that match TRBD2. Germline V CDR1 and CDR2: SGHDT, YYEEEE. This CDR3 is 16 amino acids long. V gave up 0 bases and J gave up 4 bases; unmatched junction bases: 2. The full variable domain, with the rest looked up from reference TRBV5-6 and TRBJ2-1, is DAGVTQSPTHLIKTRGQQVTLRCSPKSGHDTVSWYQQALGQGPQFIFQYYEEEERQRGNFPDRFSGHQFPNYSSELNVNALLLGDSALYLCASSLALAGGYNEQFFGPGTRLTVL.

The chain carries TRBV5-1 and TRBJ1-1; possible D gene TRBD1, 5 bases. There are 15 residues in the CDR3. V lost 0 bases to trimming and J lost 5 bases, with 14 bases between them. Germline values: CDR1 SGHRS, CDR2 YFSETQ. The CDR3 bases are TGCGCCAGCAGCTTGGGGGCAGGCCGGGGGACTGAAGCTTTCTTT. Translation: CASSLGAGRGTEAFF.

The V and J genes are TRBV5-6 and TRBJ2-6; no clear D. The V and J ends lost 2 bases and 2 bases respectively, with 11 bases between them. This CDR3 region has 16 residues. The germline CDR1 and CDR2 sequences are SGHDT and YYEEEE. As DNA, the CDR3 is TGTGCCAGCAGCTTCCACCCAGGCACTGGGGCCAACGTCCTGACTTTC. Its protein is CASSFHPGTGANVLTF. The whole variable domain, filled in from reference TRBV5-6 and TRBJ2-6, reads DAGVTQSPTHLIKTRGQQVTLRCSPKSGHDTVSWYQQALGQGPQFIFQYYEEEERQRGNFPDRFSGHQFPNYSSELNVNALLLGDSALYLCASSFHPGTGANVLTFGAGSRLTVL.

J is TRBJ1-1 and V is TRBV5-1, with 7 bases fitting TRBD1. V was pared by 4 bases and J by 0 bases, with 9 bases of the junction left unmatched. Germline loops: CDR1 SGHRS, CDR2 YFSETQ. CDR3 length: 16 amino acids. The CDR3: CASSTGDSFLNTEAFF. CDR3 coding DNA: TGCGCCAGCAGCACTGGGGACAGCTTTCTGAACACTGAAGCTTTCTTT.

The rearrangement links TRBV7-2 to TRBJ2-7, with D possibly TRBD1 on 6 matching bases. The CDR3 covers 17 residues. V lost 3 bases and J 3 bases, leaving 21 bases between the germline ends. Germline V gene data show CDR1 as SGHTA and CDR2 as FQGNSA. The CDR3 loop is CASSLRTWGQGGYEQYF. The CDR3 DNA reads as TGTGCCAGCAGCTTGCGTACTTGGGGGCAGGGCGGCTACGAGCAGTACTTC.

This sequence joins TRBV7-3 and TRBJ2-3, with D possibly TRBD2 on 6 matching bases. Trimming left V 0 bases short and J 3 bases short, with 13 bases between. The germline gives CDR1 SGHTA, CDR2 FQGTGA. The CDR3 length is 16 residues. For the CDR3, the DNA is TGTGCCAGCAGCTTAACCGGGGGAGGTCCGACAGATACGCAGTATTTT. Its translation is CASSLTGGGPTDTQYF.

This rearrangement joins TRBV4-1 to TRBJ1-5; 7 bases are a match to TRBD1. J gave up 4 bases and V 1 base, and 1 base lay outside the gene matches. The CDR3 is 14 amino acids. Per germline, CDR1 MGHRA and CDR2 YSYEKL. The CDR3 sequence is CASSQVQGNQPQHF. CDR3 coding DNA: TGCGCCAGCAGCCAAGTACAGGGGAATCAGCCCCAGCATTTT.

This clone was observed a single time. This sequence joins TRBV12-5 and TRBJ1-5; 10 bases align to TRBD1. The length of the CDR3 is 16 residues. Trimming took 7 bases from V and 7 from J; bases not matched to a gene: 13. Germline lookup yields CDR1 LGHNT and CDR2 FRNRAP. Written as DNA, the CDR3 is TGTGCTAGTGCCTACGGGACAGGGGAAATGGGGCAGCCCCAGCATTTT. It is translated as CASAYGTGEMGQPQHF. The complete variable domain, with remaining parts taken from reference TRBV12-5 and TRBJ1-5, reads DARVTQTPRHKVTEMGQEVTMRCQPILGHNTVFWYRQTMMQGLELLAYFRNRAPLDDSGMPKDRFSAEMPDATLATLKIQPSEPRDSAVYFCASAYGTGEMGQPQHFGDGTRLSIL.

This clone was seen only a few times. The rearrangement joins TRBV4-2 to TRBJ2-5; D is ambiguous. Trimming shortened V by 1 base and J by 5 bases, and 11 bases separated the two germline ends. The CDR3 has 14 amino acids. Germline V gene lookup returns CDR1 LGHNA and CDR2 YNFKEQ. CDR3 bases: TGTGCCAGCAGCCAAGGGCCTCACGGGGAGACCCAGTACTTC. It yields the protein CASSQGPHGETQYF.

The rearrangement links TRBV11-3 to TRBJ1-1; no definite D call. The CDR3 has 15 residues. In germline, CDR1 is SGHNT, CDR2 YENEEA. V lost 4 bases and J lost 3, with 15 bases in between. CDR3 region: CASSSSVGRDTEAFF. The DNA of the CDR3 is TGTGCCAGCAGCTCTTCGGTAGGGAGGGACACTGAAGCTTTCTTT. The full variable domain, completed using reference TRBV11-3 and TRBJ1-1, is EAGVVQSPRYKIIEKKQPVAFWCNPISGHNTLYWYLQNLGQGPELLIRYENEEAVDDSQLPKDRFSAERLKGVDSTLKIQPAELGDSAVYLCASSSSVGRDTEAFFGQGTRLTVV.